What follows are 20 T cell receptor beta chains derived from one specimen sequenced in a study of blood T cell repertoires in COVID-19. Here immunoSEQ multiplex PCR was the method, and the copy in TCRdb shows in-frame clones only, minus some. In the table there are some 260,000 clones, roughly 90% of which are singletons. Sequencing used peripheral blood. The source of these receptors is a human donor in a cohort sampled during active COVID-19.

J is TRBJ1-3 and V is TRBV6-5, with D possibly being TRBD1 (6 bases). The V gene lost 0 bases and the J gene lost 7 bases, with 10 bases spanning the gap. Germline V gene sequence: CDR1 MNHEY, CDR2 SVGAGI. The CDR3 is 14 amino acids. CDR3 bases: TGTGCCAGCAGTTACTCAGCGGGGGGCAACACCATATATTTT. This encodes CASSYSAGGNTIYF.

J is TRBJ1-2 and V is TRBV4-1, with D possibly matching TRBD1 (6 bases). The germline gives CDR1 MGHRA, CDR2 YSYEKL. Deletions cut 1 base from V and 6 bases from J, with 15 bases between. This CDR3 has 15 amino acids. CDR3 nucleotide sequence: TGCGCCAGCAGCCAAGCGAACAGGGATATGGATGGCTACACCTTC. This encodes CASSQANRDMDGYTF.

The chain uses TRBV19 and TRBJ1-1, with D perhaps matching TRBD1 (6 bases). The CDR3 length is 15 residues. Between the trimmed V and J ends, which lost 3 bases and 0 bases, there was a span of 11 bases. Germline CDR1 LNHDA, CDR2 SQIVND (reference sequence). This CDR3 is CASSISGALNTEAFF. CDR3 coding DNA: TGTGCCAGTAGTATTTCAGGGGCCCTGAACACTGAAGCTTTCTTT.

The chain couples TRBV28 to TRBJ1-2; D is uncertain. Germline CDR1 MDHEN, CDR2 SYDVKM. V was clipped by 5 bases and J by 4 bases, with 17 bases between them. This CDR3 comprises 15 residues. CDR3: CASSPTELPSYGYTF. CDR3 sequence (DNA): TGTGCCAGCAGTCCAACAGAACTTCCGAGCTATGGCTACACCTTC.

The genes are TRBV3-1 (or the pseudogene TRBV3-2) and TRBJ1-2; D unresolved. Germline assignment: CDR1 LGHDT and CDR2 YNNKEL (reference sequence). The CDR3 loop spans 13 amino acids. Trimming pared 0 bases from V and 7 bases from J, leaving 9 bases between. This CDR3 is CASSQDYPGGYTF. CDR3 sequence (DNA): TGTGCCAGCAGCCAAGATTACCCGGGTGGCTACACCTTC.

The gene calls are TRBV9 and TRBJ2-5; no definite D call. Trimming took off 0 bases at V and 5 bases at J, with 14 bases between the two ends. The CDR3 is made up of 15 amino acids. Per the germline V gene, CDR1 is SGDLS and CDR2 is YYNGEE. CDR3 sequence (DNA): TGTGCCAGCAGCGTAGTAGCCGGGTTGCGGGAGACCCAGTACTTC. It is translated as CASSVVAGLRETQYF.

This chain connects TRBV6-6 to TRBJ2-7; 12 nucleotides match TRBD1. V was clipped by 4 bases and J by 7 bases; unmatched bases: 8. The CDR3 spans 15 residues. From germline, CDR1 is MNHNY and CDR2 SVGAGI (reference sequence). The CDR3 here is CASSSPGTGGSEQYF. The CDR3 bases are TGTGCCAGCAGTTCGCCCGGGACAGGGGGCTCGGAGCAGTACTTC.

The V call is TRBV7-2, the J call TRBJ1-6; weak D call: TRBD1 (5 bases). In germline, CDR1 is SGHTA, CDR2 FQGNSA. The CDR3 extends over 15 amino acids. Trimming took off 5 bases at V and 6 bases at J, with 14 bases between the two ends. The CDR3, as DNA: TGTGCCAGCAGCCCACTAGCGGGGACTAATTCACCCCTCCACTTT. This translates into CASSPLAGTNSPLHF.

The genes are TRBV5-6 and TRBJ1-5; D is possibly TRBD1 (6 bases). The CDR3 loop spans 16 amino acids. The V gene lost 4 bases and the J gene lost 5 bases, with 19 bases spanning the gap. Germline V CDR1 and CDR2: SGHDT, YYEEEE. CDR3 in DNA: TGTGCCAGCAGCCAGGACAGAGGGGCTGTGGATCAGCCCCAGCATTTT. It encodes CASSQDRGAVDQPQHF.

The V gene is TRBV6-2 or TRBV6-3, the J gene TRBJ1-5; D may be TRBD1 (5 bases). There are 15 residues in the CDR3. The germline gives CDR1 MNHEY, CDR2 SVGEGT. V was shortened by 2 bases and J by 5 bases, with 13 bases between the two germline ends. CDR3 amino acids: CASSYVSGRDQPQHF. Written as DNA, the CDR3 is TGTGCCAGCAGTTACGTCTCAGGGAGGGATCAGCCCCAGCATTTT.

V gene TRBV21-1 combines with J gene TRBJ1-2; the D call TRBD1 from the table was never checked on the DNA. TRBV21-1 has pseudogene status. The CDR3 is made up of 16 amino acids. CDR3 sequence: CASSKASTVTNYGYTF. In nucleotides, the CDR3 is TGTGCCAGCAGCAAAGCATCAACAGTGACTAACTATGGCTACACCTTC.

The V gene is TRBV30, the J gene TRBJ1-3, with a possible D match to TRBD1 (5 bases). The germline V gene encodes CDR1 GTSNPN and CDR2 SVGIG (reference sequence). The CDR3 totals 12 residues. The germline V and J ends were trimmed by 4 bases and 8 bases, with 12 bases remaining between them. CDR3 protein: CAWTEGLYTIYF. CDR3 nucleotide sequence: TGTGCCTGGACCGAGGGACTCTACACCATATATTTT.

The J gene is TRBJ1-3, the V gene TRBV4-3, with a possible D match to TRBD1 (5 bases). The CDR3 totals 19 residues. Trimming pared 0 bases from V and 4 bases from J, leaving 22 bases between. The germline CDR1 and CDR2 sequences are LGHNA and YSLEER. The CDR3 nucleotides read TGCGCCAGCAGCCAAGAATCTTTCTTAGGAGGGGAGGCCGGAAACACCATATATTTT. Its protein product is CASSQESFLGGEAGNTIYF.

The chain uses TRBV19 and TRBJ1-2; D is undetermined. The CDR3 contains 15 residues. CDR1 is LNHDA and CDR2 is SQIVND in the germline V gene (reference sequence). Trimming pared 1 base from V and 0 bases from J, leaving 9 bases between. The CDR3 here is CASSIVAGANYGYTF. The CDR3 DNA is TGTGCCAGTAGTATAGTGGCAGGCGCTAACTATGGCTACACCTTC.

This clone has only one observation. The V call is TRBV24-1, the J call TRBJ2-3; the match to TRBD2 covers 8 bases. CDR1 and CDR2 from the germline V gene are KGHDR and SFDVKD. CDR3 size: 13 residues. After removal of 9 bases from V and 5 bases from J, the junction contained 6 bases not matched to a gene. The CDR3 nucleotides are TGTGCCACCCGATCGGGGGGGGAAGATACGCAGTATTTT. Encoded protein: CATRSGGEDTQYF.

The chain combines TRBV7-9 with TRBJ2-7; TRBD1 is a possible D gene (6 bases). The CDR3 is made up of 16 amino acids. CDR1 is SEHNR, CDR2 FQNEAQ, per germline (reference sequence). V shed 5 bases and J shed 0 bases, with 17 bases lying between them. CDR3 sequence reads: CASSPMTGPSSYEQYF. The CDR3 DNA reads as TGTGCCAGCAGCCCCATGACAGGACCTTCCTCCTACGAGCAGTACTTC.

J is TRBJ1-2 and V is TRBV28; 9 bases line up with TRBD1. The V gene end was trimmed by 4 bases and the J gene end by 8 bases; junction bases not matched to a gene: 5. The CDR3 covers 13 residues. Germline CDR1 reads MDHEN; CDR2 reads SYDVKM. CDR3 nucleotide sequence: TGTGCCAGCAGTTGGACAGGGGAGGGCGGCTACACCTTC. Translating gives CASSWTGEGGYTF.

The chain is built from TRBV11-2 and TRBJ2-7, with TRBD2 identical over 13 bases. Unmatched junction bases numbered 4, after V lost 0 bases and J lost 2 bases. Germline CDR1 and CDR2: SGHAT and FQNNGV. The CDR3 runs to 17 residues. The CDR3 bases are TGTGCCAGCAGCTTAGATCAACTAGCGGGAGGGGCCTACGAGCAGTACTTC. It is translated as CASSLDQLAGGAYEQYF.

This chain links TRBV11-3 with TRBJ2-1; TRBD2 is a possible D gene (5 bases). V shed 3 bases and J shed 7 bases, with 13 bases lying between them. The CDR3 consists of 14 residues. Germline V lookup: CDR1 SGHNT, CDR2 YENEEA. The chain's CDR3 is CASSFRQGRNEQFF. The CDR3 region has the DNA TGTGCCAGCAGCTTCCGGCAAGGGAGAAATGAGCAGTTCTTC. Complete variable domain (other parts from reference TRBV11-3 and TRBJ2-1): EAGVVQSPRYKIIEKKQPVAFWCNPISGHNTLYWYLQNLGQGPELLIRYENEEAVDDSQLPKDRFSAERLKGVDSTLKIQPAELGDSAVYLCASSFRQGRNEQFFGPGTRLTVL.

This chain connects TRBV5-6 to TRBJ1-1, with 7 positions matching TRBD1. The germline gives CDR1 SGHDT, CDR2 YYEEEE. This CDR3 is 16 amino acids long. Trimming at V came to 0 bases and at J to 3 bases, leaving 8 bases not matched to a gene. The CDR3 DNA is TGTGCCAGCAGCTTGGTAGGGGGCGGTGGGGACACTGAAGCTTTCTTT. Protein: CASSLVGGGGDTEAFF. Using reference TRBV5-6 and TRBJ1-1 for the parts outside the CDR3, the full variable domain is DAGVTQSPTHLIKTRGQQVTLRCSPKSGHDTVSWYQQALGQGPQFIFQYYEEEERQRGNFPDRFSGHQFPNYSSELNVNALLLGDSALYLCASSLVGGGGDTEAFFGQGTRLTVV.